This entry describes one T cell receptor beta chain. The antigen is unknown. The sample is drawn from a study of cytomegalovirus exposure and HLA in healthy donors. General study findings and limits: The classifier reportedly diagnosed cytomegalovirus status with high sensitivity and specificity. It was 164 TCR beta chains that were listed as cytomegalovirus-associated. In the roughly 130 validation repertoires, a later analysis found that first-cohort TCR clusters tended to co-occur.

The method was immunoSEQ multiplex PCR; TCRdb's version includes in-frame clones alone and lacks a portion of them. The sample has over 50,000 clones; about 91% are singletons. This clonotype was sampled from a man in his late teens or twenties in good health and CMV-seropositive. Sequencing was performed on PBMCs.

CDR3 coding DNA: TGTGCCACGGAGGACAGGGGGCAAACAGATACGCAGTATTTT. This gives the protein CATEDRGQTDTQYF. The V call is TRBV19, the J call TRBJ2-3, with 11 bases aligning to TRBD1. The CDR3 consists of 14 residues. V trimming: 10 bases; J trimming: 3 bases; junction bases outside the gene matches: 6. CDR1 is LNHDA and CDR2 is SQIVND in the germline V gene (reference sequence).